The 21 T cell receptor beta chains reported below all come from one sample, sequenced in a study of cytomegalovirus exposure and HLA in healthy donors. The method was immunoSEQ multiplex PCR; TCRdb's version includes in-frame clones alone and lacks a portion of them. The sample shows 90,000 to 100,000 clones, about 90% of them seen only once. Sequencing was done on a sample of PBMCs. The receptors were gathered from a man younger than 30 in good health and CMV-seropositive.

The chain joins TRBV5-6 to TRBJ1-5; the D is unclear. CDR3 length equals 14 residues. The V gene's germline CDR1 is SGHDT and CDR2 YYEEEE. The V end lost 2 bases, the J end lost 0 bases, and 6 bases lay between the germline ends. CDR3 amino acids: CASSLDNSNQPQHF. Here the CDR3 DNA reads TGTGCCAGCAGCTTAGACAATAGCAATCAGCCCCAGCATTTT.

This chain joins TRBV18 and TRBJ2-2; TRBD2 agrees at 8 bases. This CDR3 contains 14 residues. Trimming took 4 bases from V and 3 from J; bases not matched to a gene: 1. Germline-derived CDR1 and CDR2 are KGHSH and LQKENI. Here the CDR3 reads CASSRAGDTGELFF. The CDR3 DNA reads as TGTGCCAGCTCACGAGCGGGGGACACCGGGGAGCTGTTTTTT.

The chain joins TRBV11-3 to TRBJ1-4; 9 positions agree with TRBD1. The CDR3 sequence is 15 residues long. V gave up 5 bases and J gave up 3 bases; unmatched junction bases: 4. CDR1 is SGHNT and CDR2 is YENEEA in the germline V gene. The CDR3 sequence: CASSLRTGANEKLFF. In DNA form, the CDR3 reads TGTGCCAGCAGCCTTCGGACAGGGGCTAATGAAAAACTGTTTTTT. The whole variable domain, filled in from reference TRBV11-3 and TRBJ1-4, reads EAGVVQSPRYKIIEKKQPVAFWCNPISGHNTLYWYLQNLGQGPELLIRYENEEAVDDSQLPKDRFSAERLKGVDSTLKIQPAELGDSAVYLCASSLRTGANEKLFFGSGTQLSVL.

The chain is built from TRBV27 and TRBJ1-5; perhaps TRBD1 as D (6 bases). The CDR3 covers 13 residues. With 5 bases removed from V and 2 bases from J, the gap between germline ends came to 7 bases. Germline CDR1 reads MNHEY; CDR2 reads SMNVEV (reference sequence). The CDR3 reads CASSPGGNQPQHF. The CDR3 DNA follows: TGTGCCAGCAGTCCAGGGGGCAATCAGCCCCAGCATTTT.

CDR3 protein: CASSSRADYEQYF. The CDR3 DNA is TGTGCCAGCAGCTCGAGGGCGGACTACGAGCAGTACTTC. V is TRBV11-3 and J is TRBJ2-7, with D perhaps TRBD2 (5 bases). Trimming pared 4 bases from V and 3 bases from J, leaving 10 bases between. Germline loops: CDR1 SGHNT, CDR2 YENEEA. The length of the CDR3 is 13 residues.

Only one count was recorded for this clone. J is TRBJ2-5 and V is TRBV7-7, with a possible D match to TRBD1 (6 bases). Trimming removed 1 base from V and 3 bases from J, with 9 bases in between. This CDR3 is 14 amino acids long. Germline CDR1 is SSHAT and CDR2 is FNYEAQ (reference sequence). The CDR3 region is CASSLEPGEETQYF. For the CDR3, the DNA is TGTGCCAGCAGCTTAGAACCAGGGGAAGAGACCCAGTACTTC. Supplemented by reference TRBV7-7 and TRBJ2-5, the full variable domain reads GAGVSQSPRYKVTKRGQDVTLRCDPISSHATLYWYQQALGQGPEFLTYFNYEAQPDKSGLPSDRFSAERPEGSISTLTIQRTEQRDSAMYRCASSLEPGEETQYFGPGTRLLVL.

The CDR3, as DNA: TGTGCCAGCAGCTTAACCCTACTAGTTTTCCCAGATACGCAGTATTTT. This sequence encodes CASSLTLLVFPDTQYF. J is TRBJ2-3 and V is TRBV7-8, with D possibly being TRBD2 (5 bases). The CDR3 extends over 16 amino acids. The germline V gene has CDR1 SGHVS and CDR2 FQNEAQ. Trimming cost V 2 bases and J 4 bases, with 16 bases left between them.

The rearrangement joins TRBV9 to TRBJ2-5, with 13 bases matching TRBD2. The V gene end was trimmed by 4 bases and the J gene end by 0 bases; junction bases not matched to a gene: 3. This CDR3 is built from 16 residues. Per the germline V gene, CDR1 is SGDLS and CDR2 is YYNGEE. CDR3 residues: CASSFGTSGNQETQYF. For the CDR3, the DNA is TGTGCCAGCAGCTTCGGGACTAGCGGGAACCAAGAGACCCAGTACTTC.

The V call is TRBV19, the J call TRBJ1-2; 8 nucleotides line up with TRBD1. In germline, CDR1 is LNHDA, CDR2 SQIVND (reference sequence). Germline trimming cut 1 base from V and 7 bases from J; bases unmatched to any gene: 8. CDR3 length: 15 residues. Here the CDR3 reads CASSIGWQGAGGYTF. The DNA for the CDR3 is TGTGCCAGTAGTATAGGCTGGCAGGGGGCTGGTGGCTACACCTTC.

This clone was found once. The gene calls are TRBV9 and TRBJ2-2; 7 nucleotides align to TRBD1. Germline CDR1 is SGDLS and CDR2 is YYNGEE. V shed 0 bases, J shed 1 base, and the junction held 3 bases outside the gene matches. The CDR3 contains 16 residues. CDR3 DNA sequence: TGTGCCAGCAGCGTAGAGGGACAGTTGAACACCGGGGAGCTGTTTTTT. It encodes CASSVEGQLNTGELFF.

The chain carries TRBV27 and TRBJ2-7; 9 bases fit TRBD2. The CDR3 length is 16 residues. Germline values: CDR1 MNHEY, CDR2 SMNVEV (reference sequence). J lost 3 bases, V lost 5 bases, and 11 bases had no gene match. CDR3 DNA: TGTGCCAGCAGTCCACCGGGACTAGCTGCCCTCTACGAGCAGTACTTC. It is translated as CASSPPGLAALYEQYF.

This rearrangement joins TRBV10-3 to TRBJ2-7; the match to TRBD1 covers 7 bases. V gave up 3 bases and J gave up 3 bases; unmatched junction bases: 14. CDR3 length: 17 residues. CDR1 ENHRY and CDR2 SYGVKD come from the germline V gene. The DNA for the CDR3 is TGTGCCATCAGTGACCCCCCCACAGGGGCACTCTACTACGAGCAGTACTTC. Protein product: CAISDPPTGALYYEQYF.

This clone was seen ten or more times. CDR3 in DNA: TGTGCCAGCAGTCGGGACAGGGGGAATCAGCCCCAGCATTTT. It specifies CASSRDRGNQPQHF. The chain links TRBV6-1 to TRBJ1-5, with TRBD1 matching 11 bases. In germline, CDR1 is MNHNS, CDR2 SASEGT. The CDR3 contains 14 residues. V dropped 5 bases and J dropped 4; count of bases not matched to a gene: 1.

The CDR3 DNA sequence: TGTGCTAGTGGTTTGGCATGGACAGGGGGCCTCAATGAGCAGTTCTTC. This encodes CASGLAWTGGLNEQFF. This sequence joins TRBV12-5 and TRBJ2-1; TRBD1 aligns across 11 bases. The V and J ends lost 1 base and 6 bases, in that order; junction bases with no gene match: 5. The CDR3 runs to 16 residues. Germline V CDR1 and CDR2: LGHNT, FRNRAP. The full variable domain, its missing parts supplied by reference TRBV12-5 and TRBJ2-1, is DARVTQTPRHKVTEMGQEVTMRCQPILGHNTVFWYRQTMMQGLELLAYFRNRAPLDDSGMPKDRFSAEMPDATLATLKIQPSEPRDSAVYFCASGLAWTGGLNEQFFGPGTRLTVL.

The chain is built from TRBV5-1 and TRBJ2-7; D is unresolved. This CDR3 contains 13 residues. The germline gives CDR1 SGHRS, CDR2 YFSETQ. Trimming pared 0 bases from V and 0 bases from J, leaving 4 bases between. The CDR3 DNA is TGCGCCAGCAGCTTGGACAACTCCTACGAGCAGTACTTC. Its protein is CASSLDNSYEQYF.

In DNA form, the CDR3 reads TGTGCCAGCAGATTGGAGACTGAAGCTTTCTTT. It is translated as CASRLETEAFF. The chain joins TRBV2 to TRBJ1-1, with D unresolved. V was clipped by 6 bases and J by 5 bases, with 7 bases between them. The CDR3 length is 11 residues. Per the germline V gene, CDR1 is SNHLY and CDR2 is FYNNEI.

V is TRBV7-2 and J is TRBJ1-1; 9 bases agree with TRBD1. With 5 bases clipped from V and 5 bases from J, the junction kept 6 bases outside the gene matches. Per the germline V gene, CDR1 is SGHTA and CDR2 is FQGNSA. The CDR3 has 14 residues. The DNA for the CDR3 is TGTGCCAGCAGCCGCGTCGACAGGGGGACTGAAGCTTTCTTT. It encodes CASSRVDRGTEAFF.

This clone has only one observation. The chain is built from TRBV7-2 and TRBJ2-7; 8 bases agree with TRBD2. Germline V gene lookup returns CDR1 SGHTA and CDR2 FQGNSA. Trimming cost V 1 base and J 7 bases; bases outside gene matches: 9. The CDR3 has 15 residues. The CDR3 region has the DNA TGTGCCAGCAGCTTAGATCCGGGGGGGGTGAGAGAGCAGTACTTC. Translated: CASSLDPGGVREQYF.

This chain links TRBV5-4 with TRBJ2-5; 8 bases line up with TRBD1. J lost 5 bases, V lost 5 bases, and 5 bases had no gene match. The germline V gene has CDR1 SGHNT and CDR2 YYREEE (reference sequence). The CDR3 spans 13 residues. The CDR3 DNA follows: TGTGCCAGCAGTTCGGACAGGGCGGAGACCCAGTACTTC. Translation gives CASSSDRAETQYF.

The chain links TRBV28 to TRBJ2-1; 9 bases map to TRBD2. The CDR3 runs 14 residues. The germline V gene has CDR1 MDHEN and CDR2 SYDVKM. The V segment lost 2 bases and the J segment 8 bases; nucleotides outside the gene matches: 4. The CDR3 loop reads CASSLAGGPDEQFF. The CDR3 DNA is TGTGCCAGCAGTTTAGCGGGAGGGCCGGATGAGCAGTTCTTC.

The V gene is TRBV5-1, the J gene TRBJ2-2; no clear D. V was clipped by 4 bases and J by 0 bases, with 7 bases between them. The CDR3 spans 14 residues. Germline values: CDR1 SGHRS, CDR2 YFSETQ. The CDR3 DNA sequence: TGCGCCAGCAGCGCAGCGACGAACACCGGGGAGCTGTTTTTT. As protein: CASSAATNTGELFF.